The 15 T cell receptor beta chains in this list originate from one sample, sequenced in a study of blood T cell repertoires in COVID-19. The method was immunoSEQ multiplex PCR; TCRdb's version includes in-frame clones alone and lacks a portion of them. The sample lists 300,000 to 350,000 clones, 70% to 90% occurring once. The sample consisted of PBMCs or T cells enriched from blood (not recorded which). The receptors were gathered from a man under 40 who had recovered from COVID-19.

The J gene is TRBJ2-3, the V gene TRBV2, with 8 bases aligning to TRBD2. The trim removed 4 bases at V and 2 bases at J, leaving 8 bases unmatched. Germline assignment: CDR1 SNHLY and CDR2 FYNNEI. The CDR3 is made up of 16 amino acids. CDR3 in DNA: TGTGCCAGCAGTGCACCGGGACTAGAATCCACAGATACGCAGTATTTT. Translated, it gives CASSAPGLESTDTQYF.

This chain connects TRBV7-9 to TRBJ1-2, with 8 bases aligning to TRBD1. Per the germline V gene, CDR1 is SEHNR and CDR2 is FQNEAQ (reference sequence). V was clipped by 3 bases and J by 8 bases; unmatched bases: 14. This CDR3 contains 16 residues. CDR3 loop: CASSLLRAGGAGGYTF. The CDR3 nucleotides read TGTGCCAGCAGCTTGCTGAGGGCAGGGGGCGCGGGGGGCTACACCTTC.

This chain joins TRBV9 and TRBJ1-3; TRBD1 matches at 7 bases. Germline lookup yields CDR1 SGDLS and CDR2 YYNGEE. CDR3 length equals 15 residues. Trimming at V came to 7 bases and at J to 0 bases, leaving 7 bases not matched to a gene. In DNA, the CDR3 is TGTGCCAGCGGACCGGGACAGTACTCTGGAAACACCATATATTTT. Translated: CASGPGQYSGNTIYF.

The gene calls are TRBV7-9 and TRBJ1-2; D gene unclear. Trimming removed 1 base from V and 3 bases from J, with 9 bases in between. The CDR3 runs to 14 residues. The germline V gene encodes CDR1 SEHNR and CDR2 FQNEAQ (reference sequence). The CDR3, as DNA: TGTGCCAGCAGCTTAGGTGACAATTACTATGGCTACACCTTC. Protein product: CASSLGDNYYGYTF.

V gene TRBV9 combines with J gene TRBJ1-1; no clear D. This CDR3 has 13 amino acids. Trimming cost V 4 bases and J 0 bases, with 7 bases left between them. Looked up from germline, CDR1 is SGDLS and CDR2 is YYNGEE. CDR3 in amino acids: CASSRQVNTEAFF. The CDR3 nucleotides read TGTGCCAGCAGCCGTCAGGTGAACACTGAAGCTTTCTTT.

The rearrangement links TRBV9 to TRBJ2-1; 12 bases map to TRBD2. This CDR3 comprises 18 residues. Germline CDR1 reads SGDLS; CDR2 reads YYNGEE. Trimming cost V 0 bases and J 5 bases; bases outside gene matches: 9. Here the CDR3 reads CASSVGLAGGPWHNEQFF. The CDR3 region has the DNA TGTGCCAGCAGCGTAGGCCTAGCGGGGGGGCCTTGGCACAATGAGCAGTTCTTC.

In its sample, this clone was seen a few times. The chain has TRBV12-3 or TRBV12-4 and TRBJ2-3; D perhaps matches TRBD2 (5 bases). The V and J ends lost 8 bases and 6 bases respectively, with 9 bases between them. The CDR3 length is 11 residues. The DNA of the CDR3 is TGTGCCAGCGGTCCGGGGGATACGCAGTATTTT. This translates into CASGPGDTQYF.

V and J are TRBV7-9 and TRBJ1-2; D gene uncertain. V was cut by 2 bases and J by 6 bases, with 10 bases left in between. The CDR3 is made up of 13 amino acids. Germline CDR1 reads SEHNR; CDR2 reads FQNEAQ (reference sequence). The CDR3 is CASSLSRVDGYTF. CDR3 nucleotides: TGTGCCAGCAGCTTATCAAGAGTCGATGGCTACACCTTC.

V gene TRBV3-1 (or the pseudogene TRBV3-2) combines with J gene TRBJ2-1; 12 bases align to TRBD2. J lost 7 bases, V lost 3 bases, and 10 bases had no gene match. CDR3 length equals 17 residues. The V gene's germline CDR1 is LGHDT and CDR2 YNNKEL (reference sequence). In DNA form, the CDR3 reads TGTGCCAGCAGCCACCTATACACTAGCGGGGGGTGGAATGAGCAGTTCTTC. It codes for CASSHLYTSGGWNEQFF.

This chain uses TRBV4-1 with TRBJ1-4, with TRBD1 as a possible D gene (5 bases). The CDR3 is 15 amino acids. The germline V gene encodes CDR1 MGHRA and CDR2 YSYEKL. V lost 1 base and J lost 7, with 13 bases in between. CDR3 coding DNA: TGCGCCAGCAGCCAAGTACCGGGGGAGGGTGAAAAACTGTTTTTT. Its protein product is CASSQVPGEGEKLFF.

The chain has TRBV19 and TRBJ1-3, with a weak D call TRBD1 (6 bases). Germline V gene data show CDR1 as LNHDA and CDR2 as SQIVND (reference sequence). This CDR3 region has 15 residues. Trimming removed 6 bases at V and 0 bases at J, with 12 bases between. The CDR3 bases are TGTGCCAGTAGCCTTTCAGGGGCCTCTGGAAACACCATATATTTT. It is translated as CASSLSGASGNTIYF.

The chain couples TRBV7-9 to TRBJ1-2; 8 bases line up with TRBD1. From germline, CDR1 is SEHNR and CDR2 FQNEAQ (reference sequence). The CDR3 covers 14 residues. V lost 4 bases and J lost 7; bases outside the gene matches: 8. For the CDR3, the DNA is TGTGCCAGCAGCTCAGGGGGCGCAATCTCTGGCTACACCTTC. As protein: CASSSGGAISGYTF.

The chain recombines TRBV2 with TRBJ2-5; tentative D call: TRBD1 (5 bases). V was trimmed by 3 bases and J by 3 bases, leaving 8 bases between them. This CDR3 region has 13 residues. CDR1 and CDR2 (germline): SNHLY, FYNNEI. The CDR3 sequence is CASSDWGEETQYF. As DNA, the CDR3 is TGTGCCAGCAGTGATTGGGGCGAAGAGACCCAGTACTTC.

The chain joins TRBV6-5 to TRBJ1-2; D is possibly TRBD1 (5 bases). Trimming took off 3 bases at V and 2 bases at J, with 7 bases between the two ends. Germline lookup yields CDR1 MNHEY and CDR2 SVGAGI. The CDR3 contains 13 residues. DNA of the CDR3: TGTGCCAGCAGTTATCGACAGAACTATGGCTACACCTTC. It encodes CASSYRQNYGYTF.

This CDR3 reads CAGGDRENEKLFF. DNA of the CDR3: TGTGCCGGAGGAGACAGGGAGAATGAAAAACTGTTTTTT. The chain recombines TRBV2 with TRBJ1-4, with 7 positions matching TRBD1. CDR3 length: 13 residues. Germline assignment: CDR1 SNHLY and CDR2 FYNNEI. Trimming at V came to 11 bases and at J to 5 bases, leaving 8 bases not matched to a gene.